A selection of T cell receptor beta chains follows, all from one sample in a study of T cell responses to AZD1222 COVID-19 vaccine. The assay was immunoSEQ multiplex PCR, and TCRdb's table has in-frame clones only and misses some. The repertoire has 150,000 or so clones, roughly 90% of them found once; the top ten carry 5.5% to 6%. The sequencing used peripheral blood, collected on day 0 of MenACWY control vaccination. These receptors all stem from an adult in good health. CDR3s include the opening cysteine and the closing phenylalanine or tryptophan. Fields, in order: V gene, D gene, CDR3 protein. The D gene is left open where the match is weak.

>TRBV5-4|TRBD1
CASSLGGGGAGNTIYF
>TRBV6-5|TRBD1
CASSYQGAREQYF
>TRBV5-5|.
CASSREQITDTQYF
>TRBV27|TRBD1
CASQMTGASTDTQYF
>TRBV6-1|TRBD1
CASSEAGGITEAFF
>TRBV18|.
CASQQDGLNTEAFF
>TRBV6-1|.
CASSEAVDDSPLHF
>TRBV4-2|.
CASSQVQERYGYTF
>TRBV19|TRBD2
CATSNRLAGGLAHEQFF
>TRBV28|.
CASRLQVPDTQYF
>TRBV21-1|.
CASSEGINQDTEAFF
>TRBV28|.
CASRENTGELFF
>TRBV27|TRBD1
CAIASPGQGSGYTF
>TRBV15|.
CATSRGTSYEQYF
>TRBV7-9|.
CASSSDRTATDTQYF
>TRBV29-1|TRBD2
CSVPTSGGLQETQYF
>TRBV2|.
CASSINTDTQYF
>TRBV6-5|.
CASSYPPSTGNDGYTF
>TRBV19|.
CASSRGEAVNQPQHF
>TRBV24-1|.
CATSDSRRGPGEPQHF
>TRBV5-1|.
CASSLKSAFTNTGELFF
>TRBV7-2|.
CASSLEGRGYGYTF
>TRBV27|.
CASSLAQGIYGYTF
>TRBV2|.
CASSEVAGNYGYTF
>TRBV12-2|.
CASRSTGVGTDTQYF
>TRBV21-1|.
CASRRGASGRNSPDKNTGELFF
>TRBV6-5|.
CASSFQANSNQPQHF
>TRBV28|.
CASRTGELSQPQHF
>TRBV12-5|.
CASGSSGGVRTGELFF
>TRBV2|.
CASSGRGFYTGELFF
>TRBV19|TRBD1
CASSRGTGTGNTEAFF
>TRBV7-6|.
CASSLVMGTTSGNTIYF
>TRBV28|.
CASSLLLAADMGNEQFF
>TRBV6-6|.
CASSLTVSKLFF
>TRBV5-5|.
CASSLGREPYNSPLHF
>TRBV28|TRBD1
CATWTGASRGEQFF
>TRBV11-3|.
CASSLGAGGNQPQHF
>TRBV6-2/TRBV6-3|.
CASSYGETQYF
>TRBV19|TRBD2
CAPLQPLAGGLADTQYF
>TRBV11-3|TRBD1
CASSPGQGNNSPLHF